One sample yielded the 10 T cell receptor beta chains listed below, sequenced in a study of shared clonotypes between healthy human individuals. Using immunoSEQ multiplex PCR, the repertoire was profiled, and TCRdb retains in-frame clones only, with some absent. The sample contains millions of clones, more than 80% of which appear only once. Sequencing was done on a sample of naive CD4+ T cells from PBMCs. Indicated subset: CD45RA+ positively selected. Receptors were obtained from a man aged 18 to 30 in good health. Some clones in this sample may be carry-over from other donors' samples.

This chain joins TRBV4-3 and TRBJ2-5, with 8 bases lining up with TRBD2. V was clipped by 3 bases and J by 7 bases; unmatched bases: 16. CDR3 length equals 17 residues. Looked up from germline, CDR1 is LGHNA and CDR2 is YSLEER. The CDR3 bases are TGCGCCAGCAGCCAGGGTAGCGGGGCCTCTTCAAGTGGGACCCAGTACTTC. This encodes CASSQGSGASSSGTQYF.

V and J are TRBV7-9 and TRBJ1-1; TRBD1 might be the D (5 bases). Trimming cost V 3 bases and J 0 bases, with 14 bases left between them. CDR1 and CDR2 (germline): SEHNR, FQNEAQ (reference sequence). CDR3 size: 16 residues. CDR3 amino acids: CASSFGTGPMNTEAFF. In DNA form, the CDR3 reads TGTGCCAGCAGCTTTGGTACGGGACCAATGAACACTGAAGCTTTCTTT.

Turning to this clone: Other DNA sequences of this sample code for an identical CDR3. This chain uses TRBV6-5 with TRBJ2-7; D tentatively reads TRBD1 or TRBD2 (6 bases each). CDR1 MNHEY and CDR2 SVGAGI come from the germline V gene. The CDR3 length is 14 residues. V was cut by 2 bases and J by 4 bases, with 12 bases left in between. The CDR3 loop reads CASSYVGAGYEQYF. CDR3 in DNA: TGTGCCAGCAGTTACGTGGGGGCGGGGTACGAGCAGTACTTC.

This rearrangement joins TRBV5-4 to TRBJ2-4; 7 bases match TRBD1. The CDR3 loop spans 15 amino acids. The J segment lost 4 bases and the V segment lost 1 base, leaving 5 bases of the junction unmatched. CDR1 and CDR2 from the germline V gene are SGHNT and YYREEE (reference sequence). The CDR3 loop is CASSLSPGQKNIQYF. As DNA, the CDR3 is TGTGCCAGCAGCTTGTCCCCGGGACAGAAAAACATTCAGTACTTC.

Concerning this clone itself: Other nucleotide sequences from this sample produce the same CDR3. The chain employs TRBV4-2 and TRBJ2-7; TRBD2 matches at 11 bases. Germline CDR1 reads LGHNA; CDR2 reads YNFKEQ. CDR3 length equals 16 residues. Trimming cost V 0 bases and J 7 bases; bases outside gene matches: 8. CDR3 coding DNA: TGTGCCAGCAGCCAAGATCCAACTAGCGGGAGTTATGAGCAGTACTTC. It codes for CASSQDPTSGSYEQYF.

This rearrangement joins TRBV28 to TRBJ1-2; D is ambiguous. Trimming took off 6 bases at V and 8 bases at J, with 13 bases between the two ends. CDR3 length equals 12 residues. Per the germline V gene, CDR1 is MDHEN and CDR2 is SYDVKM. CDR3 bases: TGTGCCAGCAGCTTCAACTATGAGGGCTACACCTTC. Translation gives CASSFNYEGYTF.

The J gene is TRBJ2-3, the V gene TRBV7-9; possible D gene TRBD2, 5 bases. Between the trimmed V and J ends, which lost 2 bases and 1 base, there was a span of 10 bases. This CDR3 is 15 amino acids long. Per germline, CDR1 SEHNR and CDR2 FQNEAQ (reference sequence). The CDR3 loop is CASSLTGIGTDTQYF. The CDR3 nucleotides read TGTGCCAGCAGCTTAACCGGGATCGGCACAGATACGCAGTATTTT. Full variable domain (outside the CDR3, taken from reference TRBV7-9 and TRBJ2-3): DTGVSQNPRHKITKRGQNVTFRCDPISEHNRLYWYRQTLGQGPEFLTYFQNEAQLEKSRLLSDRFSAERPKGSFSTLEIQRTEQGDSAMYLCASSLTGIGTDTQYFGPGTRLTVL.

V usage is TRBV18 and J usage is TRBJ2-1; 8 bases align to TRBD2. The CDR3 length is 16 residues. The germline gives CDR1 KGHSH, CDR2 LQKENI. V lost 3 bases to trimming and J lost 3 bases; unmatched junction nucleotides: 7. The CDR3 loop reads CASSPLREGNYNEQFF. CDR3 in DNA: TGTGCCAGCTCACCCCTCCGGGAGGGTAACTACAATGAGCAGTTCTTC.

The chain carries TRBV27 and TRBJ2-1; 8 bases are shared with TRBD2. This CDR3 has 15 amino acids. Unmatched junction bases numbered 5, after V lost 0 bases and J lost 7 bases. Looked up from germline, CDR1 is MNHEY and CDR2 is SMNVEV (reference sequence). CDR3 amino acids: CASSLSTGGRNEQFF. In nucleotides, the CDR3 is TGTGCCAGCAGTTTATCGACGGGAGGGCGGAATGAGCAGTTCTTC.

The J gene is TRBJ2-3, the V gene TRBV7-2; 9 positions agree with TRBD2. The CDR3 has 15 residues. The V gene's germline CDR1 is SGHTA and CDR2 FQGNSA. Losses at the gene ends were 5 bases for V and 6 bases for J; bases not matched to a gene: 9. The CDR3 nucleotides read TGTGCCAGCAGCCGGACTAGCGCCGCTGACGATACGCAGTATTTT. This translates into CASSRTSAADDTQYF.